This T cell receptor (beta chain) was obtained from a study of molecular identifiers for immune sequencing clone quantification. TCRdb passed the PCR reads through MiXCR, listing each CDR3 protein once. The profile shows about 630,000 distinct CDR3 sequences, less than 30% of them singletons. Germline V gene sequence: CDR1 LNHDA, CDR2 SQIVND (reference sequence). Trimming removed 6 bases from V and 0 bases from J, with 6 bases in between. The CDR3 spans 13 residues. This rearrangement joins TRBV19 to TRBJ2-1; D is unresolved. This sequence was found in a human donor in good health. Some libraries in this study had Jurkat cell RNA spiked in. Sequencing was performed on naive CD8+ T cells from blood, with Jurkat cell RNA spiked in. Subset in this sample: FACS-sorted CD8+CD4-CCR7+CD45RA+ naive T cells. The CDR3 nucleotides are TGTGCCAGTAGAGCGCGCTCCTACAATGAGCAGTTCTTC. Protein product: CASRARSYNEQFF.